The source of this T cell receptor (beta chain) is a study of blood T cells in healthy people across ages. The V gene end was trimmed by 4 bases and the J gene end by 7 bases; junction bases not matched to a gene: 7. Germline-derived CDR1 and CDR2 are ENHRY and SYGVKD. This CDR3 comprises 14 residues. With a J-beta primer mix and a sample-barcoded 5' primer, a second PCR ran about 7 to 11 cycles. Unique molecular identifiers of 12 random nucleotides labeled each cDNA. In TCRdb, the 5' RACE reads were re-called with MiXCR into one record per CDR3 protein. The repertoire holds 600,000 to 900,000 distinct CDR3 sequences, 20% to 30% seen once, with 3% in the top ten. The sample was also reused in another study, on T cells of mothers and their children.

This chain connects TRBV10-3 to TRBJ2-7; 10 positions match TRBD1. This sequence was found in a boy younger than 18 in good health. Sequencing used blood. The CDR3: CAISAPDRGQEQYF. The CDR3 nucleotides are TGTGCCATCAGTGCCCCCGACAGGGGGCAAGAGCAGTACTTC.